The clone carrying this TCR beta chain was seen more than once but under ten times. What it binds is unknown. These data are taken from a study of T-cell reconstitution after alpha-beta-depleted transplantation in children. The study's findings and limits: Some patients owed their high day-60 TCRbeta diversity to surviving recipient T cells and thymic progenitors. T cells produced anew were the main source of T-cell counts and diversity one year after transplant. In patients about two months after transplant, alpha-beta T cells reportedly arose from several hundred expanded graft clones.

V dropped 4 bases and J dropped 5; count of bases not matched to a gene: 9. CDR1 and CDR2 (germline): MNHEY, SMNVEV (reference sequence). The CDR3 loop spans 15 amino acids. Unique molecular identifiers were built into the TCRbeta library. TCRdb re-called the PCR reads through MiXCR, storing one row per CDR3 protein. The data contain about 980,000 distinct CDR3 sequences, 25% to 35% of them singletons. The material was PBMCs, mostly from graft donor cells, obtained 360 days after TCRalphabeta/CD19-depleted stem cell transplant. The source of this sequence is a boy in the first two years of life who had a stem cell transplant for SCID, so the T cells may come from the graft donor. The chain combines TRBV27 with TRBJ2-7; 9 nucleotides agree with TRBD1. The CDR3 reads CASSSRTGGIDEQYF. The CDR3 DNA follows: TGTGCCAGCAGTTCCCGAACAGGGGGCATCGACGAGCAGTACTTC.